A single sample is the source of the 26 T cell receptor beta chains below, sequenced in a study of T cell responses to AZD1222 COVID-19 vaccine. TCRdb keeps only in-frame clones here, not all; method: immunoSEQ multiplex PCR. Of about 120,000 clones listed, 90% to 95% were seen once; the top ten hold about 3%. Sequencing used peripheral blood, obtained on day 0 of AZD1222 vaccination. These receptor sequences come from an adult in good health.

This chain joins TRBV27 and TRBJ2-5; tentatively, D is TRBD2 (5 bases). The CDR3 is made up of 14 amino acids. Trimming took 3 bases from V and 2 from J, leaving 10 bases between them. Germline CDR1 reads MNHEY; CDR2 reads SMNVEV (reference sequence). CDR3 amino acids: CASSFSATQETQYF. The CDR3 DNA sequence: TGTGCCAGCAGTTTTAGCGCAACACAAGAGACCCAGTACTTC.

The CDR3 region is CASSLVTSTDTQYF. The CDR3 DNA reads TGCGCCAGCAGCTTGGTTACCAGCACAGATACGCAGTATTTT. This rearrangement joins TRBV5-1 to TRBJ2-3; D ambiguous. Germline-derived CDR1 and CDR2 are SGHRS and YFSETQ. The CDR3 runs 14 residues. V lost 0 bases, J lost 0 bases, and 5 bases lay in between.

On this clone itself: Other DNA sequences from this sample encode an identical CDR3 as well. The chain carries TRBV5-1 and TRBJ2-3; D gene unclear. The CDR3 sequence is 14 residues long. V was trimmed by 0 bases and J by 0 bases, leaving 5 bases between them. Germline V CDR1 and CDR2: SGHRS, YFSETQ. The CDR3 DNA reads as TGCGCCAGCAGCTTGGGTCAGAGCACAGATACGCAGTATTTT. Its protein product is CASSLGQSTDTQYF.

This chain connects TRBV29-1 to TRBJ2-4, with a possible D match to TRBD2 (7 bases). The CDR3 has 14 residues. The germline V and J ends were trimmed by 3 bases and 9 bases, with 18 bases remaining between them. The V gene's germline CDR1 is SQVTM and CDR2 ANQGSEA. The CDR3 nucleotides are TGCAGCGTTGATGCGGGGGCGCGGGGAAGCATTCAGTACTTC. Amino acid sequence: CSVDAGARGSIQYF.

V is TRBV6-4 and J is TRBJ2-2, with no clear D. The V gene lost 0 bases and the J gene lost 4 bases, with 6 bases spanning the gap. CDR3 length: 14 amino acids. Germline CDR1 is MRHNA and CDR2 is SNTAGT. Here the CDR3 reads CASSDSPSTGELFF. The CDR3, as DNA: TGTGCCAGCAGTGACTCCCCGAGCACCGGGGAGCTGTTTTTT.

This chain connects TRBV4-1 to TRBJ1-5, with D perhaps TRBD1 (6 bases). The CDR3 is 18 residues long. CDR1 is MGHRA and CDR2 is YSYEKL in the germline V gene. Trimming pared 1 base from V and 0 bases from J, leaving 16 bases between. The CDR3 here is CASSQGGQDSHSNQPQHF. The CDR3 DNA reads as TGCGCCAGCAGCCAAGGTGGGCAGGACAGCCATAGCAATCAGCCCCAGCATTTT.

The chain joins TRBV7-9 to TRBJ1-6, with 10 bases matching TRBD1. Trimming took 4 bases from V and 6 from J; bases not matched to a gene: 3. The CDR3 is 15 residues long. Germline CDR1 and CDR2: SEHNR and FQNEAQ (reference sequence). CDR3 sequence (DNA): TGTGCCAGCAGCTGGGGACAGGGGTCTAATTCACCCCTCCACTTT. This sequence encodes CASSWGQGSNSPLHF. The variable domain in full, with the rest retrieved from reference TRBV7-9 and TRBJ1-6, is DTGVSQNPRHKITKRGQNVTFRCDPISEHNRLYWYRQTLGQGPEFLTYFQNEAQLEKSRLLSDRFSAERPKGSFSTLEIQRTEQGDSAMYLCASSWGQGSNSPLHFGNGTRLTVT.

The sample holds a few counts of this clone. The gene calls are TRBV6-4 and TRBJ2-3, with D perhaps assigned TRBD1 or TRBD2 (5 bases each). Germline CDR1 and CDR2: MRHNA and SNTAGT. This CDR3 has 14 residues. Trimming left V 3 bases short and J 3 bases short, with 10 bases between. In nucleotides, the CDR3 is TGTGCCAGCAGTGAGTCCGGGGCGACAGATACGCAGTATTTT. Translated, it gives CASSESGATDTQYF.

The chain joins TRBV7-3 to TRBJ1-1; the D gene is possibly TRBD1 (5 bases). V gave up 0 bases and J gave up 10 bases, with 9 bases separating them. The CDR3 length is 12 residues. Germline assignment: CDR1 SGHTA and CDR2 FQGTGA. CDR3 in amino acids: CASSLTGGVAFF. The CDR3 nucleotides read TGTGCCAGCAGCTTAACTGGGGGTGTAGCTTTCTTT.

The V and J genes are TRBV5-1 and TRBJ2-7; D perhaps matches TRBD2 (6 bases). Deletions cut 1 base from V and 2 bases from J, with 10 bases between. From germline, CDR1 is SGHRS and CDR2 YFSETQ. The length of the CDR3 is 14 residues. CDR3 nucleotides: TGCGCCAGCAGCTTGCGGCTAGCGACCTACGAGCAGTACTTC. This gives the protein CASSLRLATYEQYF.

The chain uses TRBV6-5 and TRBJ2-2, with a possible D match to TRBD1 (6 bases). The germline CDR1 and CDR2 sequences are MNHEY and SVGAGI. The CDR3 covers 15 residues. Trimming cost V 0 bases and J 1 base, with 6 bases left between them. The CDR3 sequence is CASSYSTGNTGELFF. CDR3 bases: TGTGCCAGCAGTTACTCGACAGGGAACACCGGGGAGCTGTTTTTT.

The CDR3 DNA sequence: TGCGCCAGCAGCGGACTAGCGGGAGGCCAATTACCCAATGAGCAGTTCTTC. Residues: CASSGLAGGQLPNEQFF. The V and J genes are TRBV4-1 and TRBJ2-1; 14 bases are shared with TRBD2. The germline gives CDR1 MGHRA, CDR2 YSYEKL. V lost 5 bases, J lost 6 bases, and 9 bases stayed unmatched. This CDR3 has 17 residues.

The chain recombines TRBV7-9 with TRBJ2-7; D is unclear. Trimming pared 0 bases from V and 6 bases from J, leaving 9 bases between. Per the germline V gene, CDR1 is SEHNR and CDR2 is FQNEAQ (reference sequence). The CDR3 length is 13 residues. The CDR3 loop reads CASSLASSVEQYF. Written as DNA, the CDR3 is TGTGCCAGCAGCTTAGCGAGCAGTGTCGAGCAGTACTTC.

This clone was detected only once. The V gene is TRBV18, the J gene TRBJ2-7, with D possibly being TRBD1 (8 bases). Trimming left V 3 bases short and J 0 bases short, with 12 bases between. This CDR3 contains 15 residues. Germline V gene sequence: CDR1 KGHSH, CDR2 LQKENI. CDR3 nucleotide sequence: TGTGCCAGCTCACCGGACAGGGAGGGCTCCTACGAGCAGTACTTC. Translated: CASSPDREGSYEQYF.

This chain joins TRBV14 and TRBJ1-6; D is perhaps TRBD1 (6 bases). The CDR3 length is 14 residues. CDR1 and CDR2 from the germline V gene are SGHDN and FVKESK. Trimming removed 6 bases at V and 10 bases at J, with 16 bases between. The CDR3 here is CASRNQGGSSPLHF. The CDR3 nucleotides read TGTGCCAGCAGAAACCAAGGGGGAAGCTCACCCCTCCACTTT. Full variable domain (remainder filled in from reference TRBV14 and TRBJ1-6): EAGVTQFPSHSVIEKGQTVTLRCDPISGHDNLYWYRRVMGKEIKFLLHFVKESKQDESGMPNNRFLAERTGGTYSTLKVQPAELEDSGVYFCASRNQGGSSPLHFGNGTRLTVT.

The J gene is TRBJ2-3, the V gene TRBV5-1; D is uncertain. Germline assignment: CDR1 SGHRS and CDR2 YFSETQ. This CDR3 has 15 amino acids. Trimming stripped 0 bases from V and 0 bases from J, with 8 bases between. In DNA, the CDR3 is TGCGCCAGCAGCTTGGCGGAGAGTAGCACAGATACGCAGTATTTT. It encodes CASSLAESSTDTQYF.

DNA of the CDR3: TGTGCCAGCAGTTCCCTCTCAAATCAGCCCCAGCATTTT. It yields the protein CASSSLSNQPQHF. The chain employs TRBV12-3 or TRBV12-4 and TRBJ1-5; D not certain. The CDR3 consists of 13 residues. Trimming stripped 4 bases from V and 4 bases from J, with 8 bases between.

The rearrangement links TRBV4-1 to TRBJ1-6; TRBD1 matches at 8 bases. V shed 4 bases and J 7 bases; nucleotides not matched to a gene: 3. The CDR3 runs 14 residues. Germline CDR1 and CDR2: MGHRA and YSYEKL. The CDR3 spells CASSLDRGNSPLHF. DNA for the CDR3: TGCGCCAGCAGCCTAGACAGGGGAAATTCACCCCTCCACTTT.

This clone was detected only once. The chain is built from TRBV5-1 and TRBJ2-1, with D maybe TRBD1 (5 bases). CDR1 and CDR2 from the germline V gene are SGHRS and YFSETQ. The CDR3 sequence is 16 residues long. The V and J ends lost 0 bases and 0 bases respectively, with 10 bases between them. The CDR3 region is CASSLGQGSSYNEQFF. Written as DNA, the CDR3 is TGCGCCAGCAGCTTGGGGCAGGGAAGCTCCTACAATGAGCAGTTCTTC. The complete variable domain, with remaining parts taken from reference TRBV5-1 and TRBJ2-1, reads KAGVTQTPRYLIKTRGQQVTLSCSPISGHRSVSWYQQTPGQGLQFLFEYFSETQRNKGNFPGRFSGRQFSNSRSEMNVSTLELGDSALYLCASSLGQGSSYNEQFFGPGTRLTVL.

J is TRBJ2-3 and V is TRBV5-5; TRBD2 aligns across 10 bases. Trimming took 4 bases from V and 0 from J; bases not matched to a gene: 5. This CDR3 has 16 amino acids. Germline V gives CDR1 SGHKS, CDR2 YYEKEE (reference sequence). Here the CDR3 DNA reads TGTGCCAGCAGCGTGGGACTAGCGTACAGCACAGATACGCAGTATTTT. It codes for CASSVGLAYSTDTQYF.

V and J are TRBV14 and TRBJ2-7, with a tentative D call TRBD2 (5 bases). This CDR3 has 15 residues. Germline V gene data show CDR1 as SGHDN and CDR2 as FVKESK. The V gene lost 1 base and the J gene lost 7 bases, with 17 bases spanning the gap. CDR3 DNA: TGTGCCAGCAGCCAAGCTAGGACTGGATCGGGAGAGCAGTACTTC. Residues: CASSQARTGSGEQYF.

CDR3 sequence reads: CASSVATIGDSRAYGYTF. CDR3 in DNA: TGTGCCAGCAGCGTAGCCACGATTGGGGACAGTAGGGCCTATGGCTACACCTTC. The rearrangement links TRBV9 to TRBJ1-2, with 7 nucleotides matching TRBD1. V shed 0 bases and J 4 bases; nucleotides not matched to a gene: 15. Looked up from germline, CDR1 is SGDLS and CDR2 is YYNGEE. The CDR3 runs 18 residues.

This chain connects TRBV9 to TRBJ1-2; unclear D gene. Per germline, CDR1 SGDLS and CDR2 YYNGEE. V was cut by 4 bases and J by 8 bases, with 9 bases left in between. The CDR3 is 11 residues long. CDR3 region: CASSSLGGYTF. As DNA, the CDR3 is TGTGCCAGCAGCTCCCTGGGGGGCTACACCTTC.

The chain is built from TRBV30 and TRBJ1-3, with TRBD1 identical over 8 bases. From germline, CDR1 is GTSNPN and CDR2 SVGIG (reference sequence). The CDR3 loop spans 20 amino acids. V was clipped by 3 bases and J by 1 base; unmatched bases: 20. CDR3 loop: CAWRRLPGQGSWASGNTIYF. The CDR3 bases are TGTGCCTGGAGACGCCTCCCCGGACAGGGATCATGGGCGTCTGGAAACACCATATATTTT.

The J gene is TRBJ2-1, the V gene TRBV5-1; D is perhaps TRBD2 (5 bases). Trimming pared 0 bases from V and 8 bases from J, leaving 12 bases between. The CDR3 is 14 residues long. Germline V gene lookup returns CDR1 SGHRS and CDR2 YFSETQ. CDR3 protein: CASSLVPAADEQFF. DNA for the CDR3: TGCGCCAGCAGCTTGGTCCCAGCGGCTGATGAGCAGTTCTTC.

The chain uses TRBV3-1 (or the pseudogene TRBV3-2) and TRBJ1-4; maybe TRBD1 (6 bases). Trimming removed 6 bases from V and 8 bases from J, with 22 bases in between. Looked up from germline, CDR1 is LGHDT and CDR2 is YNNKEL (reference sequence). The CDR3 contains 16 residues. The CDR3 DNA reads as TGTGCCAGCAGTCCGCGTGGGTGGGGGCTTCGGGAAAAACTGTTTTTT. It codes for CASSPRGWGLREKLFF.